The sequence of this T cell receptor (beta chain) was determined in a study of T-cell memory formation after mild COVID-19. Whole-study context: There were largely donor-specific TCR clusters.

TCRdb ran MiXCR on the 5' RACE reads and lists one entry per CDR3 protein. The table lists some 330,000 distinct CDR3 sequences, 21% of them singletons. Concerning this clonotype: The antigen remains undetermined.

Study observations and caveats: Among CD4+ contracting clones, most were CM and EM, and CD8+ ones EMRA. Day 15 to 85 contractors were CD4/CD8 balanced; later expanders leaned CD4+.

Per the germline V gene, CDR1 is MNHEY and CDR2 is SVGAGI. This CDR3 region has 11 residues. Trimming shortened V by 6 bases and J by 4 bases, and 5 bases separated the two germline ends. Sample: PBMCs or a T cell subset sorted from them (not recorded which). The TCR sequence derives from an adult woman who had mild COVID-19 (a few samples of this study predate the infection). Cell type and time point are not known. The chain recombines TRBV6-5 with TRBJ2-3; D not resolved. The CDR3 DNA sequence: TGTGCCAGCAGGGGATCAGATACGCAGTATTTT. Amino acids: CASRGSDTQYF.